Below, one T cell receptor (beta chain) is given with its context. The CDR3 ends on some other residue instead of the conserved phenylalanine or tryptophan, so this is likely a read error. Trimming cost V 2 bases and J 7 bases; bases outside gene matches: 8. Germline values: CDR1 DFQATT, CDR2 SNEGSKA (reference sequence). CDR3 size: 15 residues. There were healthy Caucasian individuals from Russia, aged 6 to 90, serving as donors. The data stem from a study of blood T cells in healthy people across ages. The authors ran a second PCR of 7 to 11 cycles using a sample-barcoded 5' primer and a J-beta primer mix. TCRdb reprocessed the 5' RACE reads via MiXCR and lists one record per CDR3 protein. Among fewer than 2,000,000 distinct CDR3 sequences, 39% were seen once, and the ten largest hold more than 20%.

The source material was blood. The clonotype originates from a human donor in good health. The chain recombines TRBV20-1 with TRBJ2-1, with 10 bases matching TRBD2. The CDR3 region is CSARKPSGGDNEQFV. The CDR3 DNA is TGCAGTGCTAGAAAGCCCAGCGGGGGGGATAATGAGCAGTTCGTC.